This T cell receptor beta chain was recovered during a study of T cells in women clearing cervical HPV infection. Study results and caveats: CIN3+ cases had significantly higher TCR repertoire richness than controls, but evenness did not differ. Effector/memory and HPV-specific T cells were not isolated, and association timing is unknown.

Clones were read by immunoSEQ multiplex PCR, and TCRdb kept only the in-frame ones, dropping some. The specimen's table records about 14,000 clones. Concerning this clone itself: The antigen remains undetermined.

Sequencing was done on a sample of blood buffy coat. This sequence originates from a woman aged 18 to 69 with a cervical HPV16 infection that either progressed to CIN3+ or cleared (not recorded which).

CDR3 DNA, as far as it was read: TGTGCCAGCAGTGACCCGGGGATAGATACG. Protein product: CASSDPGIDT. Given in full, the CDR3 is CASSDPGIDTQYF. The chain employs TRBV6-1 and TRBJ2-3, with a weak D call TRBD2 (5 bases). The missing CDR3 end, 3 residues past where the read stops, is filled in from the germline J gene. V gave up 3 bases and J gave up 5 bases, with 9 bases separating them. The germline CDR1 and CDR2 sequences are MNHNS and SASEGT. The CDR3 spans 13 residues.